The TCR beta chain described here comes from a study of molecular identifiers for immune sequencing clone quantification. The wider study: The replicate experiment used RNA from roughly 20,000 or 100,000 naive CD8 cells. This RNA was split into five aliquots, and four of them were sequenced.

V shed 1 base and J 6 bases; nucleotides not matched to a gene: 5. CDR3 length: 15 residues. Germline CDR1 reads SEHNR; CDR2 reads FQNEAQ (reference sequence). This clonotype was recorded at least ten times. TCRdb processed the PCR reads anew with MiXCR; each CDR3 protein has one entry. The sample includes about half a million distinct CDR3 sequences, around a fifth of them seen just once. This TCR was sampled from a human donor in good health. Some libraries in this study had Jurkat cell RNA spiked in. V usage is TRBV7-9 and J usage is TRBJ1-4; TRBD1 matches 7 bases. Input material: naive CD8+ T cells from blood, with Jurkat cell RNA spiked in. Stated subset: FACS-sorted CD8+CD4-CCR7+CD45RA+ naive T cells. As DNA, the CDR3 is TGTGCCAGCAGCTTAGTCGGACAGGATCATGAAAAACTGTTTTTT. Protein sequence: CASSLVGQDHEKLFF.